A single sample gave rise to the 21 T cell receptor beta chains below, sequenced in a study of blood T cell repertoires in COVID-19. Here immunoSEQ multiplex PCR was the method, and the copy in TCRdb shows in-frame clones only, minus some. The data contain around 300,000 clones, 90% of them singletons. Sequenced: peripheral blood. All receptors come from a woman in her thirties or forties with COVID-19, enrolled during active disease.

The chain couples TRBV4-3 to TRBJ2-5; possibly TRBD2 for D (6 bases). CDR3 length: 15 residues. The germline V and J ends were trimmed by 4 bases and 5 bases, with 17 bases remaining between them. Germline lookup yields CDR1 LGHNA and CDR2 YSLEER. The CDR3 nucleotides read TGCGCCAGCAGCCGCTTGACTAGTGGGGCGGAGACCCAGTACTTC. Translating it yields CASSRLTSGAETQYF.

The chain is built from TRBV2 and TRBJ1-5; 7 nucleotides align to TRBD1. CDR3 length: 14 amino acids. Germline V gene data show CDR1 as SNHLY and CDR2 as FYNNEI. J was trimmed by 2 bases and V by 6 bases; bases with no gene match: 4. DNA of the CDR3: TGTGCCAGCAGCCGCACAGGGGGCAATCAGCCCCAGCATTTT. The encoded protein is CASSRTGGNQPQHF.

The rearrangement uses TRBV7-6 and TRBJ1-1; a weak D match, TRBD1 (5 bases). The CDR3 totals 13 residues. The V and J ends lost 5 bases and 8 bases respectively, with 15 bases between them. The V gene's germline CDR1 is SGHVS and CDR2 FNYEAQ. The CDR3 region has the DNA TGTGCCAGCAGCGGGGGGGGAGGCCGGGAAGCTTTCTTT. This translates into CASSGGGGREAFF.

This chain connects TRBV7-2 to TRBJ1-6; D not resolved. Germline CDR1 reads SGHTA; CDR2 reads FQGNSA. The CDR3 covers 15 residues. V lost 5 bases, J lost 2 bases, and 10 bases lay in between. The CDR3 sequence: CASSPKMPYNSPLHF. The CDR3 nucleotides are TGTGCCAGCAGCCCTAAGATGCCCTATAATTCACCCCTCCACTTT.

This clone has a single count. This rearrangement joins TRBV5-6 to TRBJ2-7, with D unclear. V was shortened by 4 bases and J by 2 bases, with 10 bases between the two germline ends. CDR1 and CDR2 (germline): SGHDT, YYEEEE. CDR3 length: 13 residues. The CDR3 loop reads CASSIDNTYEQYF. The CDR3 DNA is TGTGCCAGCAGCATAGACAATACCTACGAGCAGTACTTC.

This clone was observed a single time. The V and J genes are TRBV20-1 and TRBJ1-6; weak D call: TRBD1 (5 bases). The CDR3 contains 15 residues. V lost 3 bases, J lost 9 bases, and 18 bases lay in between. Germline V gene sequence: CDR1 DFQATT, CDR2 SNEGSKA (reference sequence). This CDR3 is CSASFSTDKGSPLHF. CDR3 sequence (DNA): TGCAGTGCTAGTTTTTCGACGGACAAGGGTTCACCCCTCCACTTT.

The J gene is TRBJ1-2, the V gene TRBV18, with 9 nucleotides matching TRBD1. With V trimmed by 4 bases and J by 5 bases, 5 bases remained unmatched. The germline CDR1 and CDR2 sequences are KGHSH and LQKENI. This CDR3 has 14 residues. This CDR3 is CASSQQGAGYGYTF. The DNA for the CDR3 is TGTGCCAGCTCACAACAGGGGGCTGGTTATGGCTACACCTTC.

This chain uses TRBV5-4 with TRBJ1-1; D unresolved. This CDR3 is 13 amino acids long. Germline V gene data show CDR1 as SGHNT and CDR2 as YYREEE (reference sequence). The V and J ends lost 1 base and 4 bases respectively, with 8 bases between them. The CDR3 DNA reads TGTGCCAGCAGCTTGACCTGGGCCACTGAAGCTTTCTTT. Its translation: CASSLTWATEAFF. The variable domain in full, with the rest retrieved from reference TRBV5-4 and TRBJ1-1, is ETGVTQSPTHLIKTRGQQVTLRCSSQSGHNTVSWYQQALGQGPQFIFQYYREEENGRGNFPPRFSGLQFPNYSSELNVNALELDDSALYLCASSLTWATEAFFGQGTRLTVV.

As for this clone: In the same sample, other DNA sequences code for this CDR3. The CDR3, as DNA: TGTGCCAGCTCACCGGGGACAGGGCGAGAGACCCAGTACTTC. The encoded protein is CASSPGTGRETQYF. The J gene is TRBJ2-5, the V gene TRBV18; 9 bases are shared with TRBD1. The CDR3 runs 14 residues. Germline V lookup: CDR1 KGHSH, CDR2 LQKENI. V gave up 3 bases and J gave up 4 bases; unmatched junction bases: 3. Combining the CDR3 with reference TRBV18 and TRBJ2-5 gives the whole variable domain NAGVMQNPRHLVRRRGQEARLRCSPMKGHSHVYWYRQLPEEGLKFMVYLQKENIIDESGMPKERFSAEFPKEGPSILRIQQVVRGDSAAYFCASSPGTGRETQYFGPGTRLLVL.

V usage is TRBV19 and J usage is TRBJ2-7; D is perhaps TRBD1 (6 bases). Trimming pared 8 bases from V and 2 bases from J, leaving 10 bases between. This CDR3 has 12 amino acids. From germline, CDR1 is LNHDA and CDR2 SQIVND (reference sequence). The CDR3 loop reads CASGTGTYEQYF. The CDR3 DNA sequence: TGTGCCAGTGGTACAGGGACCTACGAGCAGTACTTC.

The chain combines TRBV5-1 with TRBJ2-2, with D maybe TRBD1 (6 bases). Trimming pared 5 bases from V and 4 bases from J, leaving 12 bases between. Germline lookup yields CDR1 SGHRS and CDR2 YFSETQ. This CDR3 spans 14 amino acids. The CDR3 DNA reads TGCGCCAGCAGTCAGACAGGTAGCACCGGGGAGCTGTTTTTT. Its protein is CASSQTGSTGELFF.

On this clone: Other DNA sequences in the same sample also yield this CDR3. The chain carries TRBV5-1 and TRBJ2-2; D unresolved. Germline CDR1 is SGHRS and CDR2 is YFSETQ. The V and J ends lost 2 bases and 1 base respectively, with 6 bases between them. The CDR3 loop spans 14 amino acids. DNA of the CDR3: TGCGCCAGCAGCTTAGCCGGGAACACCGGGGAGCTGTTTTTT. This translates into CASSLAGNTGELFF.

This sequence joins TRBV7-8 and TRBJ1-6; 7 nucleotides agree with TRBD1. The CDR3 length is 13 residues. J was trimmed by 7 bases and V by 6 bases; bases with no gene match: 3. Germline CDR1 reads SGHVS; CDR2 reads FQNEAQ. In nucleotides, the CDR3 is TGTGCCAGCAGTGGCAGGGGGAATTCACCCCTCCACTTT. It translates to CASSGRGNSPLHF. Combining the CDR3 with reference TRBV7-8 and TRBJ1-6 gives the whole variable domain GAGVSQSPRYKVAKRGQDVALRCDPISGHVSLFWYQQALGQGPEFLTYFQNEAQLDKSGLPSDRFFAERPEGSVSTLKIQRTQQEDSAVYLCASSGRGNSPLHFGNGTRLTVT.

The chain recombines TRBV5-1 with TRBJ2-1; 10 bases line up with TRBD2. Trimming cost V 3 bases and J 6 bases; bases outside gene matches: 3. The CDR3 totals 14 residues. Germline loops: CDR1 SGHRS, CDR2 YFSETQ. The CDR3 DNA reads TGCGCCAGCAGCTCAGGACTAGCGGCCAATGAGCAGTTCTTC. Translation: CASSSGLAANEQFF.

The chain recombines TRBV19 with TRBJ1-1, with TRBD1 as a possible D gene (6 bases). CDR1 is LNHDA, CDR2 SQIVND, per germline (reference sequence). V was cut by 2 bases and J by 1 base, with 14 bases left in between. The CDR3 contains 16 residues. In DNA, the CDR3 is TGTGCCAGTAGTATATCGTTCCGGACAGAGAACACTGAAGCTTTCTTT. Translating it yields CASSISFRTENTEAFF.

The J gene is TRBJ1-6, the V gene TRBV28, with 8 nucleotides matching TRBD1. V was pared by 11 bases and J by 9 bases, with 6 bases of the junction left unmatched. Per germline, CDR1 MDHEN and CDR2 SYDVKM. CDR3 length: 12 residues. CDR3 loop: CAGQGASSPLHF. Here the CDR3 DNA reads TGTGCCGGTCAGGGGGCTTCTTCACCCCTCCACTTT.

The V call is TRBV28, the J call TRBJ2-7, with TRBD1 matching 8 bases. V shed 4 bases and J 9 bases; nucleotides not matched to a gene: 8. The CDR3 length is 13 residues. CDR1 and CDR2 from the germline V gene are MDHEN and SYDVKM. The CDR3 bases are TGTGCCAGCAGTTCCTCCCAGGGGGCACGGCAGTACTTC. This codes for CASSSSQGARQYF.

The CDR3 DNA reads as TGTGCCAGCAGCTCCCCCCTAGCGACACGTCGAGATACGCAGTATTTT. This encodes CASSSPLATRRDTQYF. The rearrangement uses TRBV7-6 and TRBJ2-3, with D possibly TRBD2 on 6 matching bases. V lost 4 bases and J lost 5, with 19 bases in between. The CDR3 length is 16 residues. Germline CDR1 and CDR2: SGHVS and FNYEAQ.

The V gene is TRBV4-3, the J gene TRBJ1-1, with TRBD1 matching 7 bases. The CDR3 loop spans 14 amino acids. CDR1 LGHNA and CDR2 YSLEER come from the germline V gene. Unmatched junction bases numbered 4, after V lost 3 bases and J lost 3 bases. CDR3 loop: CASSQTRGYTEAFF. The DNA for the CDR3 is TGCGCCAGCAGCCAGACCAGGGGGTACACTGAAGCTTTCTTT.

This clone was recorded a few times. V is TRBV28 and J is TRBJ2-2; 8 bases line up with TRBD2. In germline, CDR1 is MDHEN, CDR2 SYDVKM. J gave up 4 bases and V 6 bases, and 25 bases lay outside the gene matches. The CDR3 contains 21 residues. In nucleotides, the CDR3 is TGTGCCAGCAGCCGGGGCCCTACCCGGGGTCGCGGGAGGCTGGCCACCGGGGAGCTGTTTTTT. Translated, it gives CASSRGPTRGRGRLATGELFF.

The chain has TRBV25-1 and TRBJ1-2; the D gene is possibly TRBD1 (5 bases). This CDR3 is built from 14 residues. The V and J ends lost 9 bases and 0 bases respectively, with 14 bases between them. Germline V lookup: CDR1 MGHDK, CDR2 SYGVNS. The CDR3 region is CASRGAGTNYGYTF. CDR3 nucleotide sequence: TGTGCCAGTCGAGGAGCAGGGACTAACTATGGCTACACCTTC.